This TCR beta chain is from a study of response to subunit inactivated influenza vaccine. The V gene lost 2 bases and the J gene lost 9 bases, with 15 bases spanning the gap. Germline CDR1 reads SGHDT; CDR2 reads YYEEEE. The CDR3 spans 14 residues. Findings and limits, study-wide: Authors suggested few new T cells are recruited by each seasonal influenza vaccination.

TCRdb reprocessed the RT-PCR reads with MiXCR, giving one entry per CDR3 protein. The repertoire holds 150,000 to 200,000 distinct CDR3 sequences, roughly 12% seen once, with 25% to 35% in the top ten. This clonotype was detected many times. Its matching antigen is unknown. These data were also filed under a second study, of T cells expressing NK-cell markers. That source notes: Making the TCR beta cDNA relied on 5'RACE template switching with UMIs. Repertoire data for TCR beta were derived from sorted T cells (CD3+CD56+NKG2C+, CD3+CD56+NKG2C- and CD3+CD56-NKG2C+).

This TCR derives from a man over 45 who received an inactivated influenza vaccine. Sequences were derived from CD8+ T cells sorted from PBMCs, sampled roughly 12 days after vaccination. This chain joins TRBV5-6 and TRBJ2-1, with D tentatively TRBD1 or TRBD2 (5 bases each). The CDR3 DNA follows: TGTGCCAGCAGCTTTCCCGGGACCGGGATTGAGCAGTTCTTC. This codes for CASSFPGTGIEQFF.